The rows below give T cell receptor beta chains drawn from one sample of a study of blood T cell repertoires in COVID-19. The method was immunoSEQ multiplex PCR; TCRdb's version includes in-frame clones alone and lacks a portion of them. The sample yields 150,000 or so clones, 75% to 90% seen once. The sequenced material came from PBMCs or T cells enriched from blood (not recorded which). These receptors all stem from a woman between 40 and 50 years old who had been exposed to COVID-19. CDR3s include the opening cysteine and the closing phenylalanine or tryptophan. D genes are given only for firm matches. Rows give clone size only sometimes, using once, few, many, or a class for an expanded clone.

>NA|TRBJ1-5|once|TRBV12-3/TRBV12-4
CASSFHTNQPQHF
TGTGCCAGCAGTTTCCACACCAATCAGCCCCAGCATTTT
>NA|TRBJ2-7|NA|TRBV5-1
CASSSDSVSYEQYF
TGCGCCAGCAGCTCGGACAGCGTCTCCTACGAGCAGTACTTC
>NA|TRBJ1-5|NA|TRBV6-5
CASSPHQGTQPQHF
TGTGCCAGCAGTCCGCATCAGGGGACTCAGCCCCAGCATTTT
>NA|TRBJ1-4|NA|TRBV10-1
CASSESGQSSEKLFF
TGCGCCAGCAGTGAGTCAGGACAGTCCAGTGAAAAACTGTTTTTT
>TRBD1|TRBJ2-1|NA|TRBV19
CASSPTGSRYNEQFF
TGTGCCAGTAGCCCGACAGGGAGTAGGTACAATGAGCAGTTCTTC
>NA|TRBJ2-1|NA|TRBV11-1
CASSLERTPRGEQFF
TGTGCCAGCAGCTTAGAGCGGACCCCACGCGGGGAGCAGTTCTTC
>TRBD2|TRBJ2-2|NA|TRBV6-5
CASSLREVVSGELFF
TGTGCCAGCAGTTTGCGGGAGGTGGTTTCCGGGGAGCTGTTTTTT
>NA|TRBJ2-5|NA|TRBV19
CASSIQGGGTQYF
TGTGCCAGTAGTATACAGGGAGGGGGGACCCAGTACTTC
>TRBD1|TRBJ1-6|NA|TRBV19
CASSTQGVISPLHF
TGTGCCAGTAGTACACAGGGGGTCATTTCACCCCTCCACTTT
>TRBD1|TRBJ1-2|few|TRBV28
CATNAGTGAYGYTF
TGTGCCACCAATGCCGGGACAGGGGCCTATGGCTACACCTTC
>TRBD1|TRBJ1-5|NA|TRBV28
CASSPSRGQVNYSNQPQHF
TGTGCCAGCAGTCCAAGTAGGGGACAGGTAAATTATAGCAATCAGCCCCAGCATTTT
>NA|TRBJ1-1|NA|TRBV5-1
CASKTGMNTEAFF
TGCGCCAGCAAAACGGGAATGAACACTGAAGCTTTCTTT
>NA|TRBJ2-2|once|TRBV5-5
CASSLQVDTGELFF
TGTGCCAGCAGCCTACAGGTAGACACCGGGGAGCTGTTTTTT
>TRBD1|TRBJ1-6|NA|TRBV27
CASSATGTGASPLHF
TGTGCCAGCAGCGCTACCGGGACAGGAGCTTCACCCCTCCACTTT
>TRBD2|TRBJ2-5|NA|TRBV27
CASSLMTSGKQETQYF
TGTGCCAGCAGTTTGATGACTAGCGGGAAGCAAGAGACCCAGTACTTC
>NA|TRBJ1-2|NA|TRBV28
CASTQGGQDYGYTF
TGTGCCAGCACCCAAGGAGGCCAGGACTATGGCTACACCTTC
>TRBD1|TRBJ1-2|NA|TRBV9
CASRKTGGSGYTF
TGTGCCAGCAGAAAAACAGGGGGCTCTGGCTACACCTTC
>TRBD1|TRBJ1-3|NA|TRBV5-1
CASSSAQGAGNTIYF
TGCGCCAGCAGCTCGGCACAGGGGGCTGGAAACACCATATATTTT
>NA|TRBJ1-4|NA|TRBV5-1
CASSSGGGTEKLFF
TGCGCCAGCTCCTCCGGGGGGGGCACGGAAAAACTGTTTTTT
>NA|TRBJ1-6|NA|TRBV2
CASSENGGLNSPLHF
TGTGCCAGCAGTGAAAACGGGGGGCTAAATTCACCCCTCCACTTT
>TRBD1|TRBJ2-2|NA|TRBV28
CASSLRDRAAGELFF
TGTGCCAGCAGTTTAAGGGACAGGGCGGCCGGGGAGCTGTTTTTT
>TRBD1|TRBJ1-1|NA|TRBV23-1
CASRDRGRYSNTEAFF
TGCGCCAGTAGAGACAGGGGGCGATACTCGAACACTGAAGCTTTCTTT
>TRBD1|TRBJ1-5|NA|TRBV27
CASRRDRGGNQPQHF
TGTGCCAGCAGACGGGACAGGGGCGGCAATCAGCCCCAGCATTTT
>NA|TRBJ1-1|NA|TRBV19
CASSTTTGTEAFF
TGTGCCAGTAGTACCACTACAGGGACTGAAGCTTTCTTT
>NA|TRBJ1-6|few|TRBV27
CASSGGDYSPLHF
TGTGCCAGCTCGGGAGGAGATTATTCACCCCTCCACTTT
>TRBD2|TRBJ2-1|NA|TRBV4-1
CASSQGTSGGDEQFF
TGCGCCAGCAGCCAAGGAACTAGCGGGGGGGATGAGCAGTTCTTC
>TRBD2|TRBJ2-7|NA|TRBV28
CASSLDSGRASEQYF
TGTGCCAGCAGTTTGGATAGCGGGAGGGCCAGCGAGCAGTACTTC
>NA|TRBJ1-1|NA|TRBV7-9
CASSGGHTEAFF
TGTGCCAGCTCGGGGGGGCACACTGAAGCTTTCTTT
>TRBD2|TRBJ2-2|NA|TRBV27
CASSLAGEVGELFF
TGTGCCAGCAGTTTAGCGGGAGAGGTCGGGGAGCTGTTTTTT
>NA|TRBJ1-5|NA|TRBV19
CATRPGDQPQHF
TGTGCCACCCGCCCCGGGGATCAGCCCCAGCATTTT
>TRBD2|TRBJ2-2|NA|TRBV7-9
CASSRLAGGQNTGELFF
TGTGCCAGCAGCAGACTAGCGGGGGGCCAGAACACCGGGGAGCTGTTTTTT
>TRBD2|TRBJ2-7|NA|TRBV2
CASLAADSSYEQYF
TGTGCCAGCCTAGCGGCAGACAGCTCCTACGAGCAGTACTTC
>TRBD2|TRBJ2-3|NA|TRBV6-6
CASSSREPNTDTQYF
TGTGCCAGCAGTTCGCGGGAGCCGAACACAGATACGCAGTATTTT
>NA|TRBJ1-6|NA|TRBV12-3/TRBV12-4
CASNRQNSPLHF
TGTGCCAGCAACAGGCAAAATTCACCCCTCCACTTT
>TRBD2|TRBJ2-3|NA|TRBV18
CASSPEAGGSTDTQYF
TGTGCCAGCTCACCGGAAGCGGGAGGAAGCACAGATACGCAGTATTTT
>NA|TRBJ2-3|once|TRBV10-1
CASSESTVDTQYF
TGCGCCAGCAGTGAGTCGACAGTAGATACGCAGTATTTT
>TRBD1|TRBJ2-7|NA|TRBV11-3
CASSPRDRAHEQYF
TGTGCCAGCAGCCCTCGGGACAGGGCCCACGAGCAGTACTTC
>NA|TRBJ1-5|NA|TRBV7-9
CASSKTGGNSNQPQHF
TGTGCCAGCAGCAAGACCGGGGGAAATAGCAATCAGCCCCAGCATTTT
>TRBD1|TRBJ1-1|NA|TRBV5-4
CASSPRQGNTEAFF
TGTGCCAGCAGCCCCCGACAGGGAAACACTGAAGCTTTCTTT
>TRBD2|TRBJ2-1|NA|TRBV10-3
CAIRDTSGGVLNEQFF
TGTGCCATCAGAGACACTAGCGGGGGGGTTCTCAATGAGCAGTTCTTC
>TRBD2|TRBJ2-2|many|TRBV6-1
CASSEYGGGTGELFF
TGTGCCAGCAGTGAATACGGGGGGGGCACCGGGGAGCTGTTTTTT